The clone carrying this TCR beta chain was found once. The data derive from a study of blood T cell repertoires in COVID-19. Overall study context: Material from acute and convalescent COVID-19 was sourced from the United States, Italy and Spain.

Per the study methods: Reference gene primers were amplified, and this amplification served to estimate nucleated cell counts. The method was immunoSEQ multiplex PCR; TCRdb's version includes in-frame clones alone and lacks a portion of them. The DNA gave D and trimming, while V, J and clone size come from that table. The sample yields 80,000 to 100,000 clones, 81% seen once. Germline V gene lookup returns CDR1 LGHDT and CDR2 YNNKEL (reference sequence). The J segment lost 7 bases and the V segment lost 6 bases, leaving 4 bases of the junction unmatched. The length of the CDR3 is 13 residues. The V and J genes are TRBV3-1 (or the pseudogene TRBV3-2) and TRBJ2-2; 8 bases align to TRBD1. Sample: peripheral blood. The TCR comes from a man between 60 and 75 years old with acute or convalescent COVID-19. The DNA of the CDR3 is TGTGCCAGCAGAGGACAGGGTAACGGGGAGCTGTTTTTT. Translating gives CASRGQGNGELFF.